In its sample, the clone carrying this TCR beta chain was seen once. Antigen: not known. An end of the junction differs from the germline gene, which may be a read error. RNA was extracted from bulk tissue without any cell sorting. The normal lung tissue was taken more than 3 cm from the tumor edge. This sample stems from a study of tumor and adjacent non-tumor tissue in lung cancer. The overall study: On average, productive TCRbeta reads reached roughly 4.2 million per sample.

The CDR3 loop spans 13 amino acids. CDR1 is MNHEY and CDR2 is SVGAGI in the germline V gene. Three rounds of nested PCR, following a modified ARM-PCR protocol, produced the TCRbeta library. TCRdb called the multiplex PCR reads again in MiXCR, with one record for every CDR3 protein. The sample records 100,000 or so distinct CDR3 sequences, about 62% being singletons. General study findings and limits: Top 100 clones took a larger repertoire share in normal lung.

Sample: distant non-tumor lung tissue. The sequence was obtained from a man aged 25-45 years with non-small cell lung cancer. The rearrangement links TRBV6-5 to TRBJ2-1, with D unclear. The CDR3 nucleotides are TGTGTCAGCAGTTACTCTGAGTACAATGAGCAGCTCTTC. Translating it yields CVSSYSEYNEQLF.